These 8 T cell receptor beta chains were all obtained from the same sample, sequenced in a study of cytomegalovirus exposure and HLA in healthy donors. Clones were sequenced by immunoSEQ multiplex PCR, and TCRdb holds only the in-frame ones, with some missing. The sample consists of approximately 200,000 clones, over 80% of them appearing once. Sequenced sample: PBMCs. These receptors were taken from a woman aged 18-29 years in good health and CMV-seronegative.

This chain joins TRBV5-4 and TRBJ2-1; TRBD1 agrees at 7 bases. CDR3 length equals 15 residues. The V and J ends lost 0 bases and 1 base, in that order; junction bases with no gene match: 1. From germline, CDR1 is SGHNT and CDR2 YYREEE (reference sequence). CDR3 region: CASSLARGSYNEQFF. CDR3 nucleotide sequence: TGTGCCAGCAGCTTGGCCAGGGGGTCCTACAATGAGCAGTTCTTC.

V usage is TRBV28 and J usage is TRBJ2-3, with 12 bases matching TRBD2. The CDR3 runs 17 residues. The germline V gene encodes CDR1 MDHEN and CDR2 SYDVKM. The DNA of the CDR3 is TGTGCTAGCGAGACGTACGGGACTAGCGGGAGCACAGATACGCAGTATTTT. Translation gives CASETYGTSGSTDTQYF.

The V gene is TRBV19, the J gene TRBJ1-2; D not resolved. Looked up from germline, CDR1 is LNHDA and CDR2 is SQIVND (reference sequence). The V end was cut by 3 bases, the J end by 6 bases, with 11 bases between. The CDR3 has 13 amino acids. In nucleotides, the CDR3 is TGTGCCAGTAGTATGTTGGCAGTTAATGGCTACACCTTC. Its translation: CASSMLAVNGYTF.

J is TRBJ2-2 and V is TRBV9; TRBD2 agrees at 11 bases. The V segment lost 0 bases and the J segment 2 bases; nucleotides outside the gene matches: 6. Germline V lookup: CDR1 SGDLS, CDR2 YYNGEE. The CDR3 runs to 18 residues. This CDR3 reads CASSVGLAGRPNTGELFF. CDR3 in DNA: TGTGCCAGCAGCGTAGGACTAGCGGGAAGACCAAACACCGGGGAGCTGTTTTTT.

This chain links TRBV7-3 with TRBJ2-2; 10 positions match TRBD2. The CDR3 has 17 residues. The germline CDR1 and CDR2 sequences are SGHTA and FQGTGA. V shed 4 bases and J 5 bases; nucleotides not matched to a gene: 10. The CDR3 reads CASSSSGVAGGTGELFF. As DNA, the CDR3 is TGTGCCAGCAGCTCCTCGGGGGTAGCGGGAGGAACCGGGGAGCTGTTTTTT.

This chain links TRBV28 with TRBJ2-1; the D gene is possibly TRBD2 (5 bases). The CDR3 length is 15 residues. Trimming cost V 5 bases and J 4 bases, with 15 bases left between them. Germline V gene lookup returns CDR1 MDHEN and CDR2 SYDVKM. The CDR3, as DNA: TGTGCCAGCAGTAGGCACGGGAACCGGTACAATGAGCAGTTCTTC. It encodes CASSRHGNRYNEQFF. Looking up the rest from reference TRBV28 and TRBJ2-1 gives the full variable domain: DVKVTQSSRYLVKRTGEKVFLECVQDMDHENMFWYRQDPGLGLRLIYFSYDVKMKEKGDIPEGYSVSREKKERFSLILESASTNQTSMYLCASSRHGNRYNEQFFGPGTRLTVL.

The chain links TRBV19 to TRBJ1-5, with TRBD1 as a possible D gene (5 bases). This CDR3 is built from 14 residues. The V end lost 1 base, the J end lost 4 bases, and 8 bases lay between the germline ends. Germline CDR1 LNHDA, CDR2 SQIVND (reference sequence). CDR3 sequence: CASSIGGVNQPQHF. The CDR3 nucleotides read TGTGCCAGTAGTATAGGGGGGGTTAATCAGCCCCAGCATTTT.

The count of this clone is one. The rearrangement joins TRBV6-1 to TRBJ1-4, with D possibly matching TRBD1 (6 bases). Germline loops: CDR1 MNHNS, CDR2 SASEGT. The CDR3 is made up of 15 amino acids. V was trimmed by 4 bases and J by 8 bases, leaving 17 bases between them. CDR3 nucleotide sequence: TGTGCCAGCAGTGTACAGACAGGTCGTAGGGAAAAACTGTTTTTT. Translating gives CASSVQTGRREKLFF.